Below, 26 T cell receptor beta chains from the same sample are listed, as sequenced in a study of shared clonotypes between healthy human individuals. Some clones are missing from TCRdb's copy, which holds only in-frame ones; the method was immunoSEQ multiplex PCR. The sample lists approximately 2,000,000 clones, approximately 92% occurring once. Terminally differentiated effector memory CD45RA+ cells were left out of the naive CD8 fraction, which was CD45RO-negative and positively selected for CCR7. The sequencing input was naive CD8+ T cells from PBMCs. The receptors come from a man younger than 30 in good health. Some clones in this sample may be carry-over from other donors' samples.

The chain joins TRBV6-1 to TRBJ2-5, with D unclear. Germline V gene lookup returns CDR1 MNHNS and CDR2 SASEGT. The V and J ends lost 5 bases and 5 bases respectively, with 12 bases between them. The CDR3 extends over 13 amino acids. The CDR3 here is CASSRVRRETQYF. In DNA, the CDR3 is TGTGCCAGCAGTCGGGTCAGAAGGGAGACCCAGTACTTC.

This sequence joins TRBV27 and TRBJ1-1; D gene uncertain. The CDR3 has 12 residues. CDR1 MNHEY and CDR2 SMNVEV come from the germline V gene (reference sequence). Trimming took off 7 bases at V and 5 bases at J, with 11 bases between the two ends. CDR3 sequence reads: CASMPSLTEAFF. The DNA of the CDR3 is TGTGCCAGCATGCCCAGCCTAACTGAAGCTTTCTTT.

The V gene is TRBV27, the J gene TRBJ2-7; D gene ambiguous. V dropped 4 bases and J dropped 0 bases, with 7 bases sitting between them. The length of the CDR3 is 13 residues. Germline V gives CDR1 MNHEY, CDR2 SMNVEV (reference sequence). The CDR3 DNA reads as TGTGCCAGCAGTTGGAGCAACTCCTACGAGCAGTACTTC. As protein: CASSWSNSYEQYF.

The chain couples TRBV18 to TRBJ1-4; maybe TRBD1 (5 bases). The germline V gene has CDR1 KGHSH and CDR2 LQKENI. This CDR3 has 17 residues. Trimming stripped 3 bases from V and 8 bases from J, with 22 bases between. CDR3 region: CASSPLYETVSGEKLFF. CDR3 in DNA: TGTGCCAGCTCACCCTTATACGAGACAGTCTCCGGGGAAAAACTGTTTTTT.

The chain couples TRBV11-2 to TRBJ2-7; D is uncertain. V lost 3 bases and J 4 bases, leaving 10 bases between the germline ends. The CDR3 contains 13 residues. The V gene's germline CDR1 is SGHAT and CDR2 FQNNGV. The CDR3 protein is CASSFSTIYEQYF. The DNA for the CDR3 is TGTGCCAGCAGCTTCTCGACGATATACGAGCAGTACTTC.

J is TRBJ2-5 and V is TRBV11-1; D is unclear. Germline V lookup: CDR1 SGHAT, CDR2 FQDESV (reference sequence). This CDR3 has 13 amino acids. Trimming shortened V by 0 bases and J by 2 bases, and 4 bases separated the two germline ends. The CDR3 region is CASSLAQQETQYF. The CDR3 region has the DNA TGTGCCAGCAGCTTAGCACAGCAAGAGACCCAGTACTTC.

The chain recombines TRBV6-5 with TRBJ1-1; perhaps TRBD1 as D (5 bases). The CDR3 has 15 residues. Trimming removed 2 bases from V and 5 bases from J, with 15 bases in between. The germline V gene has CDR1 MNHEY and CDR2 SVGAGI. CDR3 amino acids: CASSYRRQFVTEAFF. For the CDR3, the DNA is TGTGCCAGCAGTTACAGGAGACAGTTTGTTACTGAAGCTTTCTTT.

The sample holds one count of this clone. The J gene is TRBJ1-1, the V gene TRBV19, with unresolved D. The CDR3 covers 13 residues. V was pared by 5 bases and J by 4 bases, with 11 bases between. Germline CDR1 and CDR2: LNHDA and SQIVND (reference sequence). The CDR3: CASSLSTLTEAFF. CDR3 in DNA: TGTGCCAGTAGTTTGAGTACTCTCACTGAAGCTTTCTTT. Full variable domain (missing parts from reference TRBV19 and TRBJ1-1): DGGITQSPKYLFRKEGQNVTLSCEQNLNHDAMYWYRQDPGQGLRLIYYSQIVNDFQKGDIAEGYSVSREKKESFPLTVTSAQKNPTAFYLCASSLSTLTEAFFGQGTRLTVV.

The chain couples TRBV18 to TRBJ2-5; D remains ambiguous. The germline V and J ends were trimmed by 0 bases and 0 bases, with 8 bases remaining between them. Germline V gene lookup returns CDR1 KGHSH and CDR2 LQKENI. The CDR3 is 15 amino acids. In DNA form, the CDR3 reads TGTGCCAGCTCACCACCGAACACGTACCAAGAGACCCAGTACTTC. Residues: CASSPPNTYQETQYF. The complete variable domain, with remaining parts taken from reference TRBV18 and TRBJ2-5, reads NAGVMQNPRHLVRRRGQEARLRCSPMKGHSHVYWYRQLPEEGLKFMVYLQKENIIDESGMPKERFSAEFPKEGPSILRIQQVVRGDSAAYFCASSPPNTYQETQYFGPGTRLLVL.

This sequence joins TRBV7-3 and TRBJ2-1, with D possibly TRBD1 on 6 matching bases. Per the germline V gene, CDR1 is SGHTA and CDR2 is FQGTGA. Trimming took off 6 bases at V and 9 bases at J, with 18 bases between the two ends. The CDR3 has 14 residues. The CDR3 DNA is TGTGCCAGCAGTGATGCGACAGGTGATGGTGAGCAGTTCTTC. This codes for CASSDATGDGEQFF.

The chain carries TRBV27 and TRBJ2-2; D call uncertain. V lost 4 bases and J 6 bases, leaving 12 bases between the germline ends. Germline V gene sequence: CDR1 MNHEY, CDR2 SMNVEV (reference sequence). The CDR3 has 14 residues. The CDR3 region has the DNA TGTGCCAGCAGTTCTGGGGTTTGGGCCGGGGAGCTGTTTTTT. Translated: CASSSGVWAGELFF.

V usage is TRBV4-3 and J usage is TRBJ2-2; 9 bases agree with TRBD1. The CDR3 covers 16 residues. The V segment lost 4 bases and the J segment 0 bases; nucleotides outside the gene matches: 3. Germline V gene data show CDR1 as LGHNA and CDR2 as YSLEER. The DNA of the CDR3 is TGCGCCAGCAGCCCCGGACAGGGGACGAACACCGGGGAGCTGTTTTTT. Protein: CASSPGQGTNTGELFF.

Regarding this clone: The same CDR3 is also encoded by other DNA sequences in this sample. The V and J genes are TRBV27 and TRBJ2-1, with TRBD2 matching 10 bases. CDR3 size: 15 residues. V gave up 2 bases and J gave up 2 bases; unmatched junction bases: 0. The germline V gene has CDR1 MNHEY and CDR2 SMNVEV (reference sequence). The DNA for the CDR3 is TGTGCCAGCAGTTTACTAGCGGGAGCCTACAATGAGCAGTTCTTC. The encoded protein is CASSLLAGAYNEQFF.

The chain is built from TRBV7-9 and TRBJ2-2, with 12 bases identical to TRBD2. V trimming: 5 bases; J trimming: 5 bases; junction bases outside the gene matches: 6. Germline loops: CDR1 SEHNR, CDR2 FQNEAQ (reference sequence). The CDR3 contains 16 residues. CDR3 coding DNA: TGTGCCAGCAGCCTGGGACTAGCGGGTCAAACCGGGGAGCTGTTTTTT. It translates to CASSLGLAGQTGELFF.

This chain joins TRBV25-1 and TRBJ2-3, with D perhaps TRBD1 (6 bases). V was shortened by 4 bases and J by 8 bases, with 10 bases between the two germline ends. This CDR3 has 12 amino acids. CDR1 and CDR2 from the germline V gene are MGHDK and SYGVNS. As DNA, the CDR3 is TGTGCCAGCAGTGGGTGGGGGCGTACGCAGTATTTT. Its translation is CASSGWGRTQYF.

The V call is TRBV10-3, the J call TRBJ2-1, with 11 bases aligning to TRBD1. The CDR3 is 14 amino acids. V dropped 4 bases and J dropped 8; count of bases not matched to a gene: 4. CDR1 is ENHRY and CDR2 is SYGVKD in the germline V gene. The CDR3 DNA follows: TGTGCCATCAGTGCCGGGACAGGGGGTTATGAGCAGTTCTTC. It translates to CAISAGTGGYEQFF.

Note on this clone: The sample has other DNA sequences that encode this CDR3 too. This chain joins TRBV5-6 and TRBJ2-1; 12 nucleotides match TRBD2. CDR3 length: 13 residues. In germline, CDR1 is SGHDT, CDR2 YYEEEE. With V trimmed by 1 base and J by 10 bases, 0 bases remained unmatched. CDR3 nucleotides: TGTGCCAGCAGCTTGCTAGCGGGAGGGGAGCAGTTCTTC. Amino acids: CASSLLAGGEQFF.

The CDR3 nucleotides read TGTGCCAGCAGCCACTGGACAGGGGGAAATGGCTACACCTTC. The encoded protein is CASSHWTGGNGYTF. The chain is built from TRBV16 and TRBJ1-2; 10 nucleotides agree with TRBD1. Germline V CDR1 and CDR2: KGHSY, FQNENV. V lost 3 bases and J lost 6; bases outside the gene matches: 4. The CDR3 has 14 residues.

This rearrangement joins TRBV6-6 to TRBJ1-1; D perhaps matches TRBD1 (6 bases). The V gene lost 6 bases and the J gene lost 1 base, with 12 bases spanning the gap. Germline CDR1 is MNHNY and CDR2 is SVGAGI (reference sequence). This CDR3 spans 14 amino acids. CDR3 protein: CASSHGQPNTEAFF. The CDR3 coding sequence is TGTGCCAGCAGCCACGGACAGCCGAACACTGAAGCTTTCTTT.

V gene TRBV14 combines with J gene TRBJ2-5, with D possibly TRBD2 on 6 matching bases. From germline, CDR1 is SGHDN and CDR2 FVKESK. The CDR3 sequence is 16 residues long. V lost 5 bases and J lost 5, with 21 bases in between. The CDR3, as DNA: TGTGCCAGCAGCACCAACCGGGACTCACTTCGGGAGACCCAGTACTTC. Protein sequence: CASSTNRDSLRETQYF.

The chain joins TRBV4-3 to TRBJ2-1, with TRBD2 identical over 7 bases. Trimming at V came to 0 bases and at J to 5 bases, leaving 7 bases not matched to a gene. The CDR3 is 16 amino acids. Germline V gene lookup returns CDR1 LGHNA and CDR2 YSLEER. The CDR3 sequence: CASSQEMASGNNEQFF. In DNA form, the CDR3 reads TGCGCCAGCAGCCAAGAGATGGCTAGCGGTAACAATGAGCAGTTCTTC.

The rearrangement links TRBV5-1 to TRBJ2-1, with D perhaps matching TRBD2 (6 bases). This CDR3 comprises 15 residues. From germline, CDR1 is SGHRS and CDR2 YFSETQ. The V end lost 4 bases, the J end lost 9 bases, and 20 bases lay between the germline ends. Written as DNA, the CDR3 is TGCGCCAGCAGCATCTCGGGACTCCTTTTGTCTGAGCAGTTCTTC. Translation: CASSISGLLLSEQFF.

The chain couples TRBV6-6 to TRBJ1-2, with a tentative D call TRBD1 (5 bases). Trimming stripped 7 bases from V and 6 bases from J, with 18 bases between. Per the germline V gene, CDR1 is MNHNY and CDR2 is SVGAGI (reference sequence). The CDR3 contains 14 residues. In nucleotides, the CDR3 is TGTGCCAGCAACCCGGGTGAGACAGTCCATGGCTACACCTTC. Translation: CASNPGETVHGYTF.

The chain uses TRBV19 and TRBJ2-7; D is possibly TRBD2 (7 bases). The CDR3 totals 15 residues. The germline V gene has CDR1 LNHDA and CDR2 SQIVND (reference sequence). The V gene lost 9 bases and the J gene lost 4 bases, with 22 bases spanning the gap. CDR3 loop: CASSMGGRSLYEQYF. CDR3 bases: TGTGCCAGCTCCATGGGGGGGCGATCGTTATACGAGCAGTACTTC.

The rearrangement joins TRBV9 to TRBJ1-2; 7 bases line up with TRBD1. Unmatched junction bases numbered 5, after V lost 5 bases and J lost 4 bases. CDR1 and CDR2 (germline): SGDLS, YYNGEE. This CDR3 has 13 amino acids. The CDR3 reads CASRSGQSYGYTF. CDR3 DNA: TGTGCCAGCAGATCGGGACAGAGCTATGGCTACACCTTC.

The chain is built from TRBV9 and TRBJ2-3; TRBD2 might be the D (5 bases). The CDR3 is 16 amino acids. Germline V lookup: CDR1 SGDLS, CDR2 YYNGEE. V lost 4 bases and J 0 bases, leaving 15 bases between the germline ends. The CDR3 protein is CASSPPEAPSTDTQYF. The CDR3 DNA reads TGTGCCAGCAGCCCCCCGGAGGCCCCTAGCACAGATACGCAGTATTTT. The variable domain in full, with the rest retrieved from reference TRBV9 and TRBJ2-3, is DSGVTQTPKHLITATGQRVTLRCSPRSGDLSVYWYQQSLDQGLQFLIQYYNGEERAKGNILERFSAQQFPDLHSELNLSSLELGDSALYFCASSPPEAPSTDTQYFGPGTRLTVL.